Listed below are T cell receptor beta chains from one sample, sequenced in a study of blood T cell repertoires in COVID-19. The repertoire was sequenced with immunoSEQ multiplex PCR; TCRdb's copy has only in-frame clones and lacks some. Among about 36,000 clones listed, around nine tenths were seen once. Material: peripheral blood. The receptors originated from a human donor in a cohort sampled during active COVID-19. CDR3s include the opening cysteine and the closing phenylalanine or tryptophan. The order of the fields is clone size, V gene, D gene, CDR3 length, J gene, CDR3 DNA, CDR3 protein. D genes are given only for firm matches. Not every row has a clone size; where given, it reads once, few, many or a size class.

-	TRBV28	TRBD1	16	TRBJ1-5	TGTGCCAGCAGGGTCTCCCCCGGACAGGGTGGCCAGCCCCAGCATTTT	CASRVSPGQGGQPQHF
-	TRBV6-5	-	15	TRBJ2-1	TGTGCCAGCAGTCAATCCCCGGTACGGCGGGATGAGCAGTTCTTC	CASSQSPVRRDEQFF
-	TRBV19	TRBD1	16	TRBJ2-6	TGTGCCAGTCGACAGGGGGCCGGGTCTGGGGCCAACGTCCTGACTTTC	CASRQGAGSGANVLTF
-	TRBV4-3	TRBD2	16	TRBJ2-1	TGCGCCAGCAGCCAAGATCCCAGCGGGAGTGGTCATGAGCAGTTCTTC	CASSQDPSGSGHEQFF
-	TRBV11-2	-	14	TRBJ2-5	TGTGCCAGCAGCGATCTAGACAGGTCGGAGACCCAGTACTTC	CASSDLDRSETQYF
few	TRBV11-3	TRBD2	14	TRBJ2-7	TGTGCCAGCAGCGATAGCGGGAGAGGCGACGAGCAGTACTTC	CASSDSGRGDEQYF
-	TRBV19	-	18	TRBJ1-5	TGTGCCAGTAGTATGTTCTTGGGACAAGGGCCTTGGGATCAGCCCCAGCATTTT	CASSMFLGQGPWDQPQHF
-	TRBV7-2	TRBD1	15	TRBJ1-2	TGTGCCAGCAGCGCCCGGGACAGGGGGAACTATGGCTACACCTTC	CASSARDRGNYGYTF
few	TRBV28	-	14	TRBJ1-6	TGTGCCAGCAAACTCCTTACTAATAATTCACCCCTCCACTTT	CASKLLTNNSPLHF
once	TRBV24-1	-	13	TRBJ2-1	TGTGCCACCAGTGAACTAACCGGTAGTGAGCAGTTCTTC	CATSELTGSEQFF
-	TRBV13	TRBD2	17	TRBJ2-3	TGTGCCAGCAGCAAATCGGGACTAGCGGGCCACACAGATACGCAGTATTTT	CASSKSGLAGHTDTQYF
-	TRBV7-9	-	15	TRBJ1-2	TGTGCCAGCAGCCCCGGTGGGGGCGAAAACTATGGCTACACCTTC	CASSPGGGENYGYTF
-	TRBV6-1	-	12	TRBJ1-2	TGTGCCAGCAGTGAAGGGGGGCTTGGCTACACCTTC	CASSEGGLGYTF
-	TRBV21-1	-	13	TRBJ1-2	TGTGCCAGCAGCCCCCGGGCAGGGGACCTCTACACCTTC	CASSPRAGDLYTF
-	TRBV29-1	TRBD2	15	TRBJ2-1	TGCAGCGTTGACGGTTACGGGAGGGACTACAATGAGCAGTTCTTC	CSVDGYGRDYNEQFF
-	TRBV7-9	TRBD1	16	TRBJ2-7	TGTGCCAGCAGCTTAGCGCGGACAGGGGGAACCTACGAGCAGTACTTC	CASSLARTGGTYEQYF
-	TRBV7-9	-	16	TRBJ1-2	TGTGCCAGCAGCTTCGGAGGGGCAAAATCTAACTATGGCTACACCTTC	CASSFGGAKSNYGYTF
-	TRBV7-9	-	16	TRBJ1-5	TGTGCCAGCAGCTTAGAGGGGTCAGGGAGCAATCAGCCCCAGCATTTT	CASSLEGSGSNQPQHF
-	TRBV28	TRBD1	15	TRBJ1-6	TGTGCCAGCAGCATTCCGGGACAGTCAAATTCACCCCTCCACTTT	CASSIPGQSNSPLHF
-	TRBV19	-	13	TRBJ2-3	TGTGCCAGTAGGCCCCTGGAGGCAGATACGCAGTATTTT	CASRPLEADTQYF
-	TRBV6-1	TRBD2	16	TRBJ2-2	TGTGCCAGCAGTGGGGGAGCGGGAGTTTCCGGCGGGGAGCTGTTTTTT	CASSGGAGVSGGELFF
once	TRBV2	TRBD1	15	TRBJ2-2	TGTGCCAGCAGAGCCGGGACAGATACCACCGGGGAGCTGTTTTTT	CASRAGTDTTGELFF
-	TRBV2	-	14	TRBJ2-7	TGTGCCAGCACTCCCAGGAGGTCAGTGAGCGAGCAGTACTTC	CASTPRRSVSEQYF
-	TRBV7-2	-	17	TRBJ1-5	TGTGCCAGCAGCTTAGGCGTCCAGGCCTATAGCAATCAGCCCCAGCATTTT	CASSLGVQAYSNQPQHF
-	TRBV1	-	16	TRBJ1-5	TGCACCAGCAGCCCGAAACAGGGGGCGCGCAATCAGCCCCAGCATTTT	CTSSPKQGARNQPQHF
-	TRBV6-6	-	14	TRBJ1-5	TGTGCCAGCCACAGACCATATAGCAATCAGCCCCAGCATTTT	CASHRPYSNQPQHF
once	TRBV2	TRBD1	14	TRBJ1-1	TGTGCCACAGTGGGGGACAGGGGAGGGTCTGAAGCTTTCTTT	CATVGDRGGSEAFF
-	TRBV6-6	TRBD1	14	TRBJ2-5	TGTGCCAGCAGTTACCCGGGACAGCAAGAGACCCAGTACTTC	CASSYPGQQETQYF
-	TRBV6-5	-	13	TRBJ1-1	TGTGCCAGCACCACTTCACCGAATACTGAAGCTTTCTTT	CASTTSPNTEAFF
-	TRBV7-2	TRBD1	16	TRBJ2-1	TGTGCCAGCAGCCCCGCCGGGACAGGGGGCGGAAATGAGCAGTTCTTC	CASSPAGTGGGNEQFF
few	TRBV7-2	-	15	TRBJ1-6	TGTGCCAGCAGGGACAGCCGTCCCTATAATTCACCCCTCCACTTT	CASRDSRPYNSPLHF
-	TRBV2	-	15	TRBJ2-4	TGTGCCAGCTGTCGGGATGCCATGGTCCAAAACATTCAGTACTTC	CASCRDAMVQNIQYF
-	TRBV6-5	TRBD1	15	TRBJ1-2	TGTGCCAGCAGTTACCGAGGGGACAGGGACTATGGCTACACCTTC	CASSYRGDRDYGYTF
-	TRBV9	TRBD2	15	TRBJ2-1	TGTGCCAGCAGCGCTCCAGGGACTAGCCACAATGAGCAGTTCTTC	CASSAPGTSHNEQFF
-	TRBV27	TRBD1	14	TRBJ1-2	TGTGCCAGCAGTTTCTTCGGGACAGGCTATGGCTACACCTTC	CASSFFGTGYGYTF
once	TRBV3-1/TRBV3-2	-	14	TRBJ1-2	TGTGCCAGCAGCCCCCGGGGGGTAGTCCATGGCTACACCTTC	CASSPRGVVHGYTF
-	TRBV4-3	TRBD1	14	TRBJ2-1	TGCGCCAGCAGCCAAGATAGGGGGCATCGCGAGCAGTTCTTC	CASSQDRGHREQFF
once	TRBV7-2	TRBD1	15	TRBJ1-5	TGTGCCAGCAGCCCTCGGACAGGGGATAATCAGCCCCAGCATTTT	CASSPRTGDNQPQHF
-	TRBV6-6	-	15	TRBJ1-3	TGTGCCAGCCGGGCCCAGGGGTATTACGGAAACACCATATATTTT	CASRAQGYYGNTIYF
-	TRBV10-2	-	15	TRBJ2-5	TGCGCCAGCAGTGACGCACTAGCAGTACAAGAGACCCAGTACTTC	CASSDALAVQETQYF
-	TRBV30	-	13	TRBJ2-4	TGTGCCTGGAGTGTACCCCCCGGGGACATTCAGTACTTC	CAWSVPPGDIQYF
-	TRBV5-1	-	14	TRBJ2-7	TGCGCCAGCAGCTTGGTGGCGGGCTCCTACGAGCAGTACTTC	CASSLVAGSYEQYF
-	TRBV24-1	TRBD2	22	TRBJ2-2	TGTGCCACCAGTGACCCCGTGGGGGTGGCTAGCGGGAGAGCCTTGGGTACCGGGGAGCTGTTTTTT	CATSDPVGVASGRALGTGELFF
-	TRBV5-1	TRBD2	16	TRBJ2-1	TGCGCCAGCAGCCTACCGTCTGGCGGGAGATCCAATGAGCAGTTCTTC	CASSLPSGGRSNEQFF
-	TRBV12-5	-	13	TRBJ2-5	TGTGCTAGTGCCGACAGGACCCAAGAGACCCAGTACTTC	CASADRTQETQYF
once	TRBV11-2	-	17	TRBJ2-1	TGTGCCAGCAGCCGAAGGAAGGGGAAGAGCTCCTACAATGAGCAGTTCTTC	CASSRRKGKSSYNEQFF
-	TRBV4-3	TRBD2	16	TRBJ2-2	TGCGCCAGCAGCCAAGATCTAGCGGATCCCCCCGGGGAGCTGTTTTTT	CASSQDLADPPGELFF
-	TRBV7-6	-	17	TRBJ2-5	TGTGCCAGCAGCTTACTCCCTGTGGCACAGATCCAAGAGACCCAGTACTTC	CASSLLPVAQIQETQYF
-	TRBV15	TRBD1	13	TRBJ1-3	TGTGCCACCAGCAACAGGGGAGGAAACACCATATATTTT	CATSNRGGNTIYF
-	TRBV20-1	-	11	TRBJ1-2	TGCAGTTCAACGAAGAGCTTGGGCTACACCTTC	CSSTKSLGYTF
-	TRBV6-4	TRBD1	13	TRBJ1-2	TGTGCCAGCCGGGACAGCTTAAATTATGGCTACACCTTC	CASRDSLNYGYTF
-	TRBV5-1	-	15	TRBJ2-1	TGCGCCAGCAGCTTGGACGGGAACTCCTACAATGAGCAGTTCTTC	CASSLDGNSYNEQFF
-	TRBV25-1	-	15	TRBJ2-3	TGTGCCAGCAGTGTTGGCGGGGCGGGCACAGATACGCAGTATTTT	CASSVGGAGTDTQYF
-	TRBV5-1	TRBD2	17	TRBJ2-1	TGCGCCAGCAGCTCGCCGGGACTAGCGGACTCCTACAATGAGCAGTTCTTC	CASSSPGLADSYNEQFF
-	TRBV19	-	17	TRBJ2-3	TGTGCCAGTAGTAACGCGGGACTCCACGCCAGCACAGATACGCAGTATTTT	CASSNAGLHASTDTQYF
-	TRBV11-2	-	11	TRBJ2-1	TGTGCCAGCAGCTTACAGAGCCCCAGGGTCTTC	CASSLQSPRVF
-	TRBV7-2	TRBD1	14	TRBJ2-7	TGTGCCAGCAGTCTGAACAGGGGGAACTACGAGCAGTACTTC	CASSLNRGNYEQYF
-	TRBV18	-	13	TRBJ2-1	TGTGCCAGCTCACCTACTAGCACAAAGGGGCAGTTCTTC	CASSPTSTKGQFF
-	TRBV5-1	TRBD1	15	TRBJ1-1	TGCGCCAGCAGCCAACGAACAGGGGGGAGCACTGAAGCTTTCTTT	CASSQRTGGSTEAFF